This T cell receptor (beta chain) originates from a study of CD8+ T cells in alopecia areata. Extraction of RNA preceded its reverse transcription into cDNA, which served as the sequencing template. The data were produced by immunoSEQ multiplex PCR, yet TCRdb's version contains in-frame clones alone and is incomplete. The sample gives about 180,000 clones, about 51% of which show up once; around 9.1% is in the top ten. Treatment meaning: oral pan-JAK inhibitor, 5-10 mg twice daily. Alopecia areata patients provided lesional scalp punch biopsies and peripheral blood. Note on this clone: The junction shows a germline mismatch at one end, possibly a read error.

Specimen: CD8+ T cells sorted from blood, collected at roughly week 52, from a patient treated with tofacitinib. This receptor was obtained from a human donor with alopecia areata.

The CDR3 coding sequence is TGTGCCACCAGCTTTCTAGCGGGAGCAACGGGGCAGTACTTC. It is translated as CATSFLAGATGQYF. The rearrangement links TRBV5-6 to TRBJ2-7; 10 bases line up with TRBD2. The CDR3 length is 14 residues. Looked up from germline, CDR1 is SGHDT and CDR2 is YYEEEE.